This entry describes one T cell receptor (beta chain). This specimen comes from a study of PD-1 and CTLA-4 blockade in melanoma. Assay used: immunoSEQ multiplex PCR; TCRdb lists only in-frame clones, some missing. The repertoire consists of tens of thousands of clones, with approximately 89% occurring once and the leading ten covering about 7.2%. The CDR3 contains 15 residues. With 1 base removed from V and 9 bases from J, the gap between germline ends came to 13 bases. CDR1 is LNHNV, CDR2 YYDKDF, per germline (reference sequence). The sequences come from CD8+ T cells from peripheral blood, collected before anti-PD-1 treatment. The V gene is TRBV15, the J gene TRBJ1-6; tentative D call: TRBD1 (5 bases). The clonotype was recovered from a human donor with melanoma. This CDR3 reads CATSRVRGGGSPLHF. The CDR3, as DNA: TGTGCCACCAGCAGAGTGAGGGGTGGAGGTTCACCCCTCCACTTT.